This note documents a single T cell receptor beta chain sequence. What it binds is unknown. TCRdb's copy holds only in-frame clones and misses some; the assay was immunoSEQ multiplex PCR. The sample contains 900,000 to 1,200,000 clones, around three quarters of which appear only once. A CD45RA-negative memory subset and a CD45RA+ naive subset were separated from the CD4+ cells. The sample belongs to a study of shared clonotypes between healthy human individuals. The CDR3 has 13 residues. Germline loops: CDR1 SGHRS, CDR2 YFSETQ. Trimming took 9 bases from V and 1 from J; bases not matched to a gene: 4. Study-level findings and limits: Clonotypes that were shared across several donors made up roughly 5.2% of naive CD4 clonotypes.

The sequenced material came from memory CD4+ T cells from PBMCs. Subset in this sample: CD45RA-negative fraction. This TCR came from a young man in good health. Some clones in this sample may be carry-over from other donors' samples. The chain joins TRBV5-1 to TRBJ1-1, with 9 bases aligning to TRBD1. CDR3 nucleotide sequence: TGCGCCACCAGGACAGGGGAGAACACTGAAGCTTTCTTT. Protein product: CATRTGENTEAFF.